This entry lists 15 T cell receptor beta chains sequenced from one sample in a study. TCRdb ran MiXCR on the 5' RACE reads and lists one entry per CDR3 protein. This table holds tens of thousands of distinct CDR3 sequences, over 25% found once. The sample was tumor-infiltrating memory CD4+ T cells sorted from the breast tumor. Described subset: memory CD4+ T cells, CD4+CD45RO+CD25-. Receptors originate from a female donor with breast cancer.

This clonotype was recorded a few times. CDR3 nucleotides: TGCGCCAGCAGCCCGACACCGAGCTCTGGAAACACCATATATTTT. It is translated as CASSPTPSSGNTIYF. The V and J genes are TRBV5-1 and TRBJ1-3, with D hard to call. The CDR3 is 15 amino acids. The V end was cut by 4 bases, the J end by 0 bases, with 11 bases between. Germline V CDR1 and CDR2: SGHRS, YFSETQ. The whole variable domain, filled in from reference TRBV5-1 and TRBJ1-3, reads KAGVTQTPRYLIKTRGQQVTLSCSPISGHRSVSWYQQTPGQGLQFLFEYFSETQRNKGNFPGRFSGRQFSNSRSEMNVSTLELGDSALYLCASSPTPSSGNTIYFGEGSWLTVV.

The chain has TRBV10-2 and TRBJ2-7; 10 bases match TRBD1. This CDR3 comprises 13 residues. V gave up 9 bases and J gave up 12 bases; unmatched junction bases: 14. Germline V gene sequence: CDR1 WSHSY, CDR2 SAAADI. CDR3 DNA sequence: TGCGCCAGTAGACCGGGACAGGGGATCGGGCGGTACTTC. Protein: CASRPGQGIGRYF.

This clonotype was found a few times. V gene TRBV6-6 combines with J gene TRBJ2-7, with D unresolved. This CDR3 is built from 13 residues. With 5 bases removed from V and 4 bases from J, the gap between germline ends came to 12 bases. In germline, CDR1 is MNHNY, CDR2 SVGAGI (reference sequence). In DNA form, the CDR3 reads TGTGCCAGCAGTCAGCTACAGCAATACGAGCAGTACTTC. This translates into CASSQLQQYEQYF.

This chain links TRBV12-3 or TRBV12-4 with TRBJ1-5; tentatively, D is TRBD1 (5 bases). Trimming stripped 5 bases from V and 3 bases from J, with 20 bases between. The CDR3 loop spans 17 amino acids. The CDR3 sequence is CASSLLLPGVNNQPQHF. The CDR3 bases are TGTGCCAGCAGTCTCCTCTTGCCGGGGGTTAACAATCAGCCCCAGCATTTT.

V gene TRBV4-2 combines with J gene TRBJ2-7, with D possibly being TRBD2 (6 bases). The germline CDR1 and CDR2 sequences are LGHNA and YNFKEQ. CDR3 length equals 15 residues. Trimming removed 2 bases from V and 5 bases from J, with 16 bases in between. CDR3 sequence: CASSQRILGGNEQYF. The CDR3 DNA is TGTGCCAGCAGCCAACGGATCCTCGGGGGAAACGAGCAGTACTTC.

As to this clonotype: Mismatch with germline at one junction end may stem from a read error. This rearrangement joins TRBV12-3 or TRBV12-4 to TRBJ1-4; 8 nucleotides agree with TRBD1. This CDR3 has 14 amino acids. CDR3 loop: CASSPGQANEILFF. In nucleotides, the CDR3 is TGTGCCAGCAGTCCGGGACAGGCTAATGAAATACTGTTTTTT.

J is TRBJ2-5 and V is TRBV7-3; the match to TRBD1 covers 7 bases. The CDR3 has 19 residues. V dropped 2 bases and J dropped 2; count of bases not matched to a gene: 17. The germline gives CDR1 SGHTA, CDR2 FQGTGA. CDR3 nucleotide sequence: TGTGCCAGCAGCTTACTCACACCGGCCCCGGACAGGCGGCAAGAGACCCAGTACTTC. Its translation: CASSLLTPAPDRRQETQYF.

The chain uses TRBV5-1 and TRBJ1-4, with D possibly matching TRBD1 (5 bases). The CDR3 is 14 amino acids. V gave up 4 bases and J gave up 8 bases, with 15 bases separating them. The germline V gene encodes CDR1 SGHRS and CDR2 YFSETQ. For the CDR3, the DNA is TGCGCCAGCAGCCTCGGACACGGGTCGGAAAAACTGTTTTTT. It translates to CASSLGHGSEKLFF. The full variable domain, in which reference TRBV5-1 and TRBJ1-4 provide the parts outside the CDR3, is KAGVTQTPRYLIKTRGQQVTLSCSPISGHRSVSWYQQTPGQGLQFLFEYFSETQRNKGNFPGRFSGRQFSNSRSEMNVSTLELGDSALYLCASSLGHGSEKLFFGSGTQLSVL.

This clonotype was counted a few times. The CDR3 bases are TGTGCCAGCAGTTACTCGGGACAGGCTAATGAAAAACTGTTTTTT. Translated, it gives CASSYSGQANEKLFF. This chain connects TRBV6-5 to TRBJ1-4; the match to TRBD1 covers 8 bases. The germline V gene encodes CDR1 MNHEY and CDR2 SVGAGI. V was clipped by 0 bases and J by 3 bases; unmatched bases: 0. CDR3 length: 15 amino acids.

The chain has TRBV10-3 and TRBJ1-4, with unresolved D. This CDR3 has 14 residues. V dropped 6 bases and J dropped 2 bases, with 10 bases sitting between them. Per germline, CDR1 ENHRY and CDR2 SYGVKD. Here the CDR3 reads CAIRGNGTNEKLFF. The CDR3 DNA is TGTGCCATCAGAGGAAACGGCACTAATGAAAAACTGTTTTTT.

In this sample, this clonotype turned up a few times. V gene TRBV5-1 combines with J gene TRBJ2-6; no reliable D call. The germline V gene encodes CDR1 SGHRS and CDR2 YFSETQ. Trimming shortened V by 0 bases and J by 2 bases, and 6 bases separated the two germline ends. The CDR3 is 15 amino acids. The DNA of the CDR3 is TGCGCCAGCAGCTTGGTAGTGGCTGGGGCCAACGTCCTGACTTTC. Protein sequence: CASSLVVAGANVLTF.

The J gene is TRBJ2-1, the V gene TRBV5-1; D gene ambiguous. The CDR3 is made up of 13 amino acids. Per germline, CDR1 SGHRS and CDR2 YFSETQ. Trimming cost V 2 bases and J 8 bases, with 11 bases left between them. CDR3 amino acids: CASSLRTGHEQFF. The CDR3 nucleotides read TGCGCCAGCAGCTTACGGACGGGCCATGAGCAGTTCTTC.

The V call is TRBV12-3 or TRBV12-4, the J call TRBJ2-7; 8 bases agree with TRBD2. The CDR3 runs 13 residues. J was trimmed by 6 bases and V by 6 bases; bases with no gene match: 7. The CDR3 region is CASSPGGAREQYF. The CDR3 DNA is TGTGCCAGCAGCCCCGGGGGGGCGCGCGAGCAGTACTTC.

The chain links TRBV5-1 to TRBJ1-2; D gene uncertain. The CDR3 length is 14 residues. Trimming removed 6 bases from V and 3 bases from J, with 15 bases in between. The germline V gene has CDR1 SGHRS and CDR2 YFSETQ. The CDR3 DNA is TGCGCCAGCACCCTTGGTATACGGGACTATGGCTACACCTTC. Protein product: CASTLGIRDYGYTF.

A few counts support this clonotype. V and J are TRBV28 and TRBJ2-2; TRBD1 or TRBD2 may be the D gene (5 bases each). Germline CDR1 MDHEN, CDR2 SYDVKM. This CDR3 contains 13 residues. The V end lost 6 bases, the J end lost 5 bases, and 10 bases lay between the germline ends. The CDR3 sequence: CASRTGLTGELFF. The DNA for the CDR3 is TGTGCCAGCAGGACGGGGCTAACCGGGGAGCTGTTTTTT.